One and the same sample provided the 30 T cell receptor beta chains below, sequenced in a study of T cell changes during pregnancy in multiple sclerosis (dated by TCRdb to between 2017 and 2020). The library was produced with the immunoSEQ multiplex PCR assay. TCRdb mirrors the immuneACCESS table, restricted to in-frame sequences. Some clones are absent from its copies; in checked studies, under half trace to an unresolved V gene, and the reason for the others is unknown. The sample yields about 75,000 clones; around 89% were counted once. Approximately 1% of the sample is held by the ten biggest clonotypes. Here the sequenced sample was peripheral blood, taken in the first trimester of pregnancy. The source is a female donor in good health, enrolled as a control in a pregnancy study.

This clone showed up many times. The CDR3 sequence: CASSGTGDTGELFF. The CDR3 DNA sequence: TGTGCCAGCAGTGGGACAGGGGACACCGGGGAGCTGTTTTTT. The chain has TRBV6-4 and TRBJ2-2, with 9 bases aligning to TRBD1. With 4 bases clipped from V and 3 bases from J, the junction kept 0 bases outside the gene matches. The CDR3 sequence is 14 residues long. Looked up from germline, CDR1 is MRHNA and CDR2 is SNTAGT.

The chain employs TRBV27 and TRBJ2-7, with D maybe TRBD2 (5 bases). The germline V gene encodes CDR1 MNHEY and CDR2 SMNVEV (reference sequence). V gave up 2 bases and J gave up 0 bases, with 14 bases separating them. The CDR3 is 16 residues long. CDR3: CASSLTLRATSYEQYF. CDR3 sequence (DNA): TGTGCCAGCAGTTTAACCCTGCGGGCCACCTCCTACGAGCAGTACTTC.

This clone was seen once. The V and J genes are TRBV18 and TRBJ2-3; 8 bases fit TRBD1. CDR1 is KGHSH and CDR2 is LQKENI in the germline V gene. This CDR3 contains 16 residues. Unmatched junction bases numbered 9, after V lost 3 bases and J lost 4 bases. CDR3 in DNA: TGTGCCAGCTCACCGCGCTACAGGGGGTATTCAGATACGCAGTATTTT. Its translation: CASSPRYRGYSDTQYF.

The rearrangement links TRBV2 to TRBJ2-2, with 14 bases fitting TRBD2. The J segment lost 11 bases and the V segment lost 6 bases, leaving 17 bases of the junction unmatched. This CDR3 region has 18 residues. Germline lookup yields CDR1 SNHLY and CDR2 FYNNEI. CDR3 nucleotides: TGTGCCAGCAGCGGAGGTCACTGGACTAGCGGGGGGAGGGGCGAGCTGTTTTTT. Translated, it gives CASSGGHWTSGGRGELFF.

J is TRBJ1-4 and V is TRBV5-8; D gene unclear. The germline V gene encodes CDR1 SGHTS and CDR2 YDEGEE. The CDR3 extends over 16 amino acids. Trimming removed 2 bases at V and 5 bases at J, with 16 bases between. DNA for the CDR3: TGTGCCAGCAGCTTTTCCGGGTTCAGAGCGAATGAAAAACTGTTTTTT. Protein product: CASSFSGFRANEKLFF.

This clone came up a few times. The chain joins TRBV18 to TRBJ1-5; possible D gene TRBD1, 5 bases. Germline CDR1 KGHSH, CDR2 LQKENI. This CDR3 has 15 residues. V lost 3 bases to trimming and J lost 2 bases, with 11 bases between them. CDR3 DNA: TGTGCCAGCTCACCGGGGCCAGCCGGCAATCAGCCCCAGCATTTT. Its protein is CASSPGPAGNQPQHF.

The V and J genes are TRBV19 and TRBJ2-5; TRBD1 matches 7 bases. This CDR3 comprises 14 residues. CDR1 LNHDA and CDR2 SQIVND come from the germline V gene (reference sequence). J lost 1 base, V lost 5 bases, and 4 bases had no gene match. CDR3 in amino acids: CASSLGTAQETQYF. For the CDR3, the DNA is TGTGCCAGTAGTCTCGGGACAGCCCAAGAGACCCAGTACTTC.

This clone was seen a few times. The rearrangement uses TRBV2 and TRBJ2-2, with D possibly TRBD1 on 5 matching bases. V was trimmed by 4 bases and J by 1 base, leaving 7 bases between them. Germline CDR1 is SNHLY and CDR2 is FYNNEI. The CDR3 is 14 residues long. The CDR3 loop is CASSVTGNTGELFF. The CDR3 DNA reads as TGTGCCAGCAGTGTAACAGGGAACACCGGGGAGCTGTTTTTT.

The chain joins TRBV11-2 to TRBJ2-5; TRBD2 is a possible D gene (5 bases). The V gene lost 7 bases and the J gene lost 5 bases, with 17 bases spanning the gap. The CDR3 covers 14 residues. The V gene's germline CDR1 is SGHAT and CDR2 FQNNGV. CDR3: CASTLSRGVETQYF. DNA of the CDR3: TGTGCCAGCACCCTGTCACGGGGAGTCGAGACCCAGTACTTC.

DNA for the CDR3: TGTGCCAGCAGCACCGGACTAGCGGAAGTCAATGAGCAGTTCTTC. Amino acid sequence: CASSTGLAEVNEQFF. This chain joins TRBV9 and TRBJ2-1; 10 nucleotides agree with TRBD2. There are 15 residues in the CDR3. V was clipped by 4 bases and J by 6 bases; unmatched bases: 7. Germline values: CDR1 SGDLS, CDR2 YYNGEE.

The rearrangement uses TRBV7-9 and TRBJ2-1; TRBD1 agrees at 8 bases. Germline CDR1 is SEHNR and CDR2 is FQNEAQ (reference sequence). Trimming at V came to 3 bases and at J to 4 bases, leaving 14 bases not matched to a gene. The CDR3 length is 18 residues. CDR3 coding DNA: TGTGCCAGCAGCTTCCACCGGACAGGGAACCGTATTTACAATGAGCAGTTCTTC. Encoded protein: CASSFHRTGNRIYNEQFF.

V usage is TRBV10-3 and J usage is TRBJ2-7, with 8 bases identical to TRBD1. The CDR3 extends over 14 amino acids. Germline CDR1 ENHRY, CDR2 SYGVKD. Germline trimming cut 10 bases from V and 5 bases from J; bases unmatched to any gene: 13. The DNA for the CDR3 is TGTGCCACGAATCGCCAGGGGGCTGAGGACGAGCAGTACTTC. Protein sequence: CATNRQGAEDEQYF.

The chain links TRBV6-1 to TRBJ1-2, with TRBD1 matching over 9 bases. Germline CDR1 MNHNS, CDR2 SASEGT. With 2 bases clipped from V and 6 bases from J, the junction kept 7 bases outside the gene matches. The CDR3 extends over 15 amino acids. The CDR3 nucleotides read TGTGCCAGCAGTGAAAGGAGGACAGGGGTCGATGGCTACACCTTC. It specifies CASSERRTGVDGYTF.

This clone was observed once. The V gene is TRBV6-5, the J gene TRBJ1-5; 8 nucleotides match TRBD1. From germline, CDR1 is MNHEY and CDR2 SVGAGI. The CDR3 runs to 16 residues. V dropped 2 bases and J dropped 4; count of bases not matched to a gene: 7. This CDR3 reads CASSYSWTGRNQPQHF. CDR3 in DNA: TGTGCCAGCAGTTACAGCTGGACAGGGCGGAATCAGCCCCAGCATTTT.

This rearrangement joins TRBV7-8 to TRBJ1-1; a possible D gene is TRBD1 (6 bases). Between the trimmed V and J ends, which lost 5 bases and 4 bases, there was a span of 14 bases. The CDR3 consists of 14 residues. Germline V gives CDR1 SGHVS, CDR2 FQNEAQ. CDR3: CASSLQGIGTEAFF. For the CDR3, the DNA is TGTGCCAGCAGCCTACAGGGAATTGGCACTGAAGCTTTCTTT.

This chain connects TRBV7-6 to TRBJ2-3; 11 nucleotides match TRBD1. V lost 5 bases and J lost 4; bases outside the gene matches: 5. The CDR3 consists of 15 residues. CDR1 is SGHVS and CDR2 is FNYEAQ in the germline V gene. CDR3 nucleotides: TGTGCCAGCAGCGCCGGACAGGGGGCCCCAGATACGCAGTATTTT. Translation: CASSAGQGAPDTQYF.

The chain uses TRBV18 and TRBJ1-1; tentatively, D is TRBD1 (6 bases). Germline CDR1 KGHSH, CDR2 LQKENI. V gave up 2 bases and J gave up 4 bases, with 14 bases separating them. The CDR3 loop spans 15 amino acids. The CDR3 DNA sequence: TGTGCCAGCTCACCAATTGTGGGGGCCGGCACTGAAGCTTTCTTT. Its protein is CASSPIVGAGTEAFF.

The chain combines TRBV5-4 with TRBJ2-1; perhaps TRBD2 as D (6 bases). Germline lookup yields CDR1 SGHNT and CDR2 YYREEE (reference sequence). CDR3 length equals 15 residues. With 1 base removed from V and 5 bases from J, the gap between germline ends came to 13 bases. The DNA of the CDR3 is TGTGCCAGCAGCTTGCGACTAGGGGTCGACAATGAGCAGTTCTTC. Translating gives CASSLRLGVDNEQFF.

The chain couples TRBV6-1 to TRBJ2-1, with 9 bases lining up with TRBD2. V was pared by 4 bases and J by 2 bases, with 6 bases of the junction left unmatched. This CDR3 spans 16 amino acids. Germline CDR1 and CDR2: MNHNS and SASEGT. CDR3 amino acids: CASSAYSGSPYNEQFF. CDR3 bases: TGTGCCAGCAGTGCCTATAGCGGGAGCCCCTACAATGAGCAGTTCTTC.

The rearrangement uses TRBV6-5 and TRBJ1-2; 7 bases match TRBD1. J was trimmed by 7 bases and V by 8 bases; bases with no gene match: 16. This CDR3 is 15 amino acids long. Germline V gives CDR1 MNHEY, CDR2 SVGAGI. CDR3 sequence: CASLETGKESGGYTF. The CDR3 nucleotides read TGTGCCAGCCTCGAGACAGGGAAAGAGTCGGGTGGCTACACCTTC.

In nucleotides, the CDR3 is TGTGCCAGCAGTCCGGACAGGGAAGGAAACACTGAAGCTTTCTTT. Its translation: CASSPDREGNTEAFF. The chain has TRBV28 and TRBJ1-1; 8 bases line up with TRBD1. J gave up 2 bases and V 5 bases, and 7 bases lay outside the gene matches. CDR1 is MDHEN, CDR2 SYDVKM, per germline. The CDR3 is 15 residues long.

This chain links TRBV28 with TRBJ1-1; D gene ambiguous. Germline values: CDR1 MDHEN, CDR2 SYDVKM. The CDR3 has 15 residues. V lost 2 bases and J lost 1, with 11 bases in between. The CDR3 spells CASSLGGRQNTEAFF. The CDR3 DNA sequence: TGTGCCAGCAGTTTAGGTGGCAGGCAGAACACTGAAGCTTTCTTT.

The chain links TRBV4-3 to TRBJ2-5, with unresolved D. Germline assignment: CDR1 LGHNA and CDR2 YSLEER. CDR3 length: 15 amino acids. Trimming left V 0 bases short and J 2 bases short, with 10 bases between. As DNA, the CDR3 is TGCGCCAGCAGCCAAGAGTTGGGCAGTCAAGAGACCCAGTACTTC. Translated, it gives CASSQELGSQETQYF.

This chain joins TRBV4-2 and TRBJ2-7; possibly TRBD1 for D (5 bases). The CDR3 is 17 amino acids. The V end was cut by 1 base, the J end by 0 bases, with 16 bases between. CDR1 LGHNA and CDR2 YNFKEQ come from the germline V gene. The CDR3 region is CASSQGLGRWSSYEQYF. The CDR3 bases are TGTGCCAGCAGCCAAGGGTTGGGGCGGTGGAGCTCCTACGAGCAGTACTTC.

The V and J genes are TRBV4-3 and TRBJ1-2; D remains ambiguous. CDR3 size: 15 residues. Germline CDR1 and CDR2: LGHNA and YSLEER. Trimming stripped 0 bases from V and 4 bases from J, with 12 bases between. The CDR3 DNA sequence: TGCGCCAGCAGCCAAGATGTGGGAGCCGTCTATGGCTACACCTTC. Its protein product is CASSQDVGAVYGYTF.

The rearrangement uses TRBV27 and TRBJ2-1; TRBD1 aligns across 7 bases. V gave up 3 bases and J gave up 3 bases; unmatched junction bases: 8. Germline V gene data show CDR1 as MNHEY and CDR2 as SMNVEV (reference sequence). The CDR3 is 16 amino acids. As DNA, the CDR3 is TGTGCCAGCAGTTTTCCTCGACAGGGCTTCTACAATGAGCAGTTCTTC. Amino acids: CASSFPRQGFYNEQFF.

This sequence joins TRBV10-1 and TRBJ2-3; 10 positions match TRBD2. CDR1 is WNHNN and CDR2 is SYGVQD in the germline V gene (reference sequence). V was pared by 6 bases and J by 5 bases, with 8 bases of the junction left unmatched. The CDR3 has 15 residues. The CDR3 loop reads CASSEAGGPRDTQYF. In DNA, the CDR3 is TGCGCCAGCAGCGAAGCGGGGGGGCCAAGAGATACGCAGTATTTT.

The CDR3: CASSLELGGNQPQHF. CDR3 nucleotides: TGTGCCAGCAGCTTGGAGTTGGGGGGTAATCAGCCCCAGCATTTT. The chain joins TRBV6-5 to TRBJ1-5; tentatively, D is TRBD1 (5 bases). Germline-derived CDR1 and CDR2 are MNHEY and SVGAGI. The CDR3 runs 15 residues. V was trimmed by 6 bases and J by 4 bases, leaving 16 bases between them.

The CDR3 loop is CASSVDGGVNGYTF. For the CDR3, the DNA is TGTGCCAGCAGCGTAGACGGGGGGGTGAATGGCTACACCTTC. The chain has TRBV9 and TRBJ1-2, with D maybe TRBD1 (5 bases). V was shortened by 0 bases and J by 6 bases, with 12 bases between the two germline ends. CDR1 is SGDLS, CDR2 YYNGEE, per germline. CDR3 length: 14 amino acids.

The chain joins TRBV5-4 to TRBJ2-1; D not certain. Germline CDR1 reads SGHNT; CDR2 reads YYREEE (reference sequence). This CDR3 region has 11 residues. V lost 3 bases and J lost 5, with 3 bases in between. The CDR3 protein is CASSYNNEQFF. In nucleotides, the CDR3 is TGTGCCAGCAGCTATAACAATGAGCAGTTCTTC.